The entry that follows covers one T cell receptor (beta chain) sequence. Its antigen is unidentified. Preparing the TCRbeta library involved the use of unique molecular identifiers. TCRdb redid the calling of the PCR reads with MiXCR, one entry per CDR3 protein. This table holds fewer than 700,000 distinct CDR3 sequences, 20% to 25% found once. The data derive from a study of T-cell reconstitution after alpha-beta-depleted transplantation in children. CDR1 is SGHDT, CDR2 YYEEEE, per germline. The CDR3 covers 15 residues. J lost 4 bases, V lost 3 bases, and 9 bases had no gene match. Study-level results: Alpha-beta T cells present about two months after transplant were reported to originate from several hundred expanded graft clones. Newly produced T cells mostly provided counts and TCRbeta diversity after one year, as hyperexpanded clones declined. From surviving recipient T cells and thymic progenitors came the high day-60 TCRbeta diversity observed in some patients.

The specimen comprised PBMCs, mostly from graft donor cells, sampled 360 days after TCRalphabeta/CD19-depleted stem cell transplant. The chain uses TRBV5-6 and TRBJ2-7, with TRBD1 matching 8 bases. This receptor was taken from a boy younger than two who had a stem cell transplant for acute myeloid leukemia, so the T cells may come from the graft donor. The CDR3 DNA reads as TGTGCCAGCAGCTACACCGGGACAGGTCTTTACGAGCAGTACTTC. This gives the protein CASSYTGTGLYEQYF. Full variable domain (rest looked up from reference TRBV5-6 and TRBJ2-7): DAGVTQSPTHLIKTRGQQVTLRCSPKSGHDTVSWYQQALGQGPQFIFQYYEEEERQRGNFPDRFSGHQFPNYSSELNVNALLLGDSALYLCASSYTGTGLYEQYFGPGTRLTVT.